The clone carrying this T cell receptor beta chain has just one count. Antigen specificity is unknown. This record belongs to a study of somatic mutations in cytotoxic T cells in rheumatoid arthritis. In the study overall: In some cases, T-cell populations stained with V beta antibodies were flow-sorted at nearly 100% purity, and these included V beta1+ cells sequenced for TCRB.

Trimming took off 7 bases at V and 0 bases at J, with 10 bases between the two ends. The CDR3 covers 13 residues. Germline CDR1 and CDR2: MNHNS and SASEGT. Points from the study as a whole: Age-dependent increases in CD8+ clonality occurred in rheumatoid arthritis patients but not in healthy controls.

Authors' processing steps: Patient-derived CD8+ clones with a size above 1% showed rare matches to published virus-specific TCRB sequences. Clones were sequenced by immunoSEQ multiplex PCR, and TCRdb holds only the in-frame ones, with some missing. That table gives V, J and clone size, and the DNA gave D and trimming. The sample shows some 15,000 clones, around 75% of them seen only once. The clonotype comes from an adult with rheumatoid arthritis. The V call is TRBV6-1, the J call TRBJ2-7, with D maybe TRBD1 (5 bases). The sample was CD8+ T cells sorted from blood. The CDR3 nucleotides are TGTGCCAGCACAGGGCCGAGCTCCTACGAGCAGTACTTC. The encoded protein is CASTGPSSYEQYF.